This TCR beta chain appears in the sequencing data of a study of control samples from healthy donors and cancer patients. Using immunoSEQ multiplex PCR, the repertoire was profiled, and TCRdb retains in-frame clones only, with some absent. The sample lists 150,000 or so clones, roughly 90% occurring once. This CDR3 is built from 16 residues. The V end lost 5 bases, the J end lost 4 bases, and 19 bases lay between the germline ends. Germline V lookup: CDR1 MDHEN, CDR2 SYDVKM. The sequence derives from a woman in her thirties in good health. The source material was blood. This sequence joins TRBV28 and TRBJ2-3, with D possibly matching TRBD1 (5 bases). The CDR3 nucleotides are TGTGCCAGCAGTCCAGCAGGGCGGCTTCTAGCAGATACGCAGTATTTT. This encodes CASSPAGRLLADTQYF.